The following is a T cell receptor beta chain sequence with its context. This entry is derived from a study of shared clonotypes between healthy human individuals. CD45RA+ naive and CD45RA-negative memory subsets were separated from CD4+ cells. Per the original data handling: Junction-only immunoSEQ sequences carried no quality scores, so filtering differed. Sequencing was performed with immunoSEQ multiplex PCR; in TCRdb, only in-frame clones are kept and a portion is missing. The V and J calls and the clone size are those of that table, but D and trimming were determined from the DNA. This table holds about 1.1 million clones, approximately 80% found once. This clonotype was sampled from a man between 18 and 35 years old in good health. Some clones in this sample may be carry-over from other donors' samples. Sequenced material: memory CD4+ T cells from PBMCs. The subset was: CD45RA-negative fraction.

DNA for the CDR3: TGTGCCAGCAGCTTGGGGGGGCGCGGTACCTACAATGAGCAGTTCTTC. Its translation: CASSLGGRGTYNEQFF. The chain uses TRBV5-4 and TRBJ2-1; maybe TRBD1 (6 bases). Germline assignment: CDR1 SGHNT and CDR2 YYREEE (reference sequence). The CDR3 has 16 amino acids. The germline V and J ends were trimmed by 0 bases and 2 bases, with 12 bases remaining between them. The full variable domain, with the rest looked up from reference TRBV5-4 and TRBJ2-1, is ETGVTQSPTHLIKTRGQQVTLRCSSQSGHNTVSWYQQALGQGPQFIFQYYREEENGRGNFPPRFSGLQFPNYSSELNVNALELDDSALYLCASSLGGRGTYNEQFFGPGTRLTVL.